Each of the 29 T cell receptor beta chains below was sequenced from the same sample in a study of blood T cell repertoires in COVID-19. Profiling relied on immunoSEQ multiplex PCR, and the TCRdb table lists in-frame clones only, not all of them. The table records about 90,000 clones, 70% to 90% of them present only once. Sequencing was carried out using peripheral blood. These receptors all come from an elderly man with active or convalescent COVID-19.

The sample holds a few counts of this clone. V and J are TRBV7-9 and TRBJ2-2, with 8 bases aligning to TRBD1. V gave up 4 bases and J gave up 5 bases; unmatched junction bases: 6. There are 15 residues in the CDR3. Germline V gene sequence: CDR1 SEHNR, CDR2 FQNEAQ (reference sequence). The CDR3 reads CASSSQGARTGELFF. The CDR3 nucleotides read TGTGCCAGCAGCTCTCAGGGGGCGCGTACCGGGGAGCTGTTTTTT.

V usage is TRBV7-8 and J usage is TRBJ2-7, with 9 bases aligning to TRBD1. This CDR3 contains 12 residues. The germline V gene has CDR1 SGHVS and CDR2 FQNEAQ. The J segment lost 11 bases and the V segment lost 5 bases, leaving 7 bases of the junction unmatched. The CDR3 loop is CASSLGQGREYF. The DNA of the CDR3 is TGTGCCAGCAGCCTGGGACAGGGTCGGGAGTACTTC.

The chain has TRBV4-1 and TRBJ1-6; D is ambiguous. Germline loops: CDR1 MGHRA, CDR2 YSYEKL. The CDR3 length is 16 residues. Trimming removed 4 bases at V and 0 bases at J, with 10 bases between. The CDR3 here is CASSPSGSSYNSPLHF. CDR3 bases: TGCGCCAGCAGCCCTTCAGGTAGCTCCTATAATTCACCCCTCCACTTT.

The J gene is TRBJ1-1, the V gene TRBV5-6; D unresolved. The CDR3 sequence is 14 residues long. The V end was cut by 4 bases, the J end by 2 bases, with 12 bases between. Germline CDR1 reads SGHDT; CDR2 reads YYEEEE. CDR3 sequence: CASSHQAGNTEAFF. The DNA of the CDR3 is TGTGCCAGCAGCCATCAGGCTGGAAACACTGAAGCTTTCTTT.

V and J are TRBV6-5 and TRBJ1-5; 9 nucleotides line up with TRBD1. The CDR3 is made up of 13 amino acids. Germline trimming cut 10 bases from V and 4 bases from J; bases unmatched to any gene: 5. Germline CDR1 reads MNHEY; CDR2 reads SVGAGI. CDR3 region: CATGTGKNQPQHF. Written as DNA, the CDR3 is TGTGCCACTGGGACAGGGAAAAATCAGCCCCAGCATTTT.

The sample holds a few counts of this clone. Other nucleotide sequences in the sample specify the same CDR3. The V and J genes are TRBV30 and TRBJ1-5; D call uncertain. Trimming shortened V by 0 bases and J by 1 base, and 4 bases separated the two germline ends. CDR1 and CDR2 from the germline V gene are GTSNPN and SVGIG (reference sequence). The CDR3 consists of 13 residues. CDR3: CAWSVRSNQPQHF. The CDR3 nucleotides read TGTGCCTGGAGTGTCCGGAGCAATCAGCCCCAGCATTTT. The full variable domain, its missing parts supplied by reference TRBV30 and TRBJ1-5, is SQTIHQWPATLVQPVGSPLSLECTVEGTSNPNLYWYRQAAGRGLQLLFYSVGIGQISSEVPQNLSASRPQDRQFILSSKKLLLSDSGFYLCAWSVRSNQPQHFGDGTRLSIL.

This chain connects TRBV7-9 to TRBJ1-2; the D is unclear. Germline V lookup: CDR1 SEHNR, CDR2 FQNEAQ (reference sequence). V was cut by 4 bases and J by 7 bases, with 7 bases left in between. The CDR3 length is 11 residues. CDR3 region: CASSYVRGYTF. In DNA, the CDR3 is TGTGCCAGCAGCTATGTCCGTGGCTACACCTTC.

As DNA, the CDR3 is TGTGCCAGCAGTCTACGACAGGGGCGAGGCTATGGCTACACCTTC. Translating it yields CASSLRQGRGYGYTF. This chain links TRBV27 with TRBJ1-2, with TRBD1 matching over 8 bases. In germline, CDR1 is MNHEY, CDR2 SMNVEV (reference sequence). CDR3 size: 15 residues. V gave up 5 bases and J gave up 4 bases; unmatched junction bases: 9.

The genes are TRBV18 and TRBJ2-2; 8 bases match TRBD2. The CDR3 runs 17 residues. V lost 1 base, J lost 4 bases, and 8 bases stayed unmatched. The V gene's germline CDR1 is KGHSH and CDR2 LQKENI. The CDR3 DNA is TGTGCCAGCTCACCACTATATACGGCGGGAGGCACCGGGGAGCTGTTTTTT. Protein sequence: CASSPLYTAGGTGELFF.

This clone was counted once. The rearrangement joins TRBV30 to TRBJ2-1; 10 bases are shared with TRBD2. V shed 0 bases, J shed 10 bases, and the junction held 6 bases outside the gene matches. Per germline, CDR1 GTSNPN and CDR2 SVGIG (reference sequence). The CDR3 contains 14 residues. CDR3 protein: CAWSVAGGPREQFF. The CDR3 nucleotides are TGTGCCTGGAGTGTAGCGGGAGGGCCCAGGGAGCAGTTCTTC.

CDR3 sequence reads: CASRQETNYGYTF. The CDR3 coding sequence is TGCGCCAGCAGACAGGAAACTAACTATGGCTACACCTTC. The gene calls are TRBV5-1 and TRBJ1-2, with D perhaps matching TRBD1 (5 bases). The CDR3 length is 13 residues. The V gene lost 5 bases and the J gene lost 0 bases, with 8 bases spanning the gap. Germline-derived CDR1 and CDR2 are SGHRS and YFSETQ.

This rearrangement joins TRBV6-5 to TRBJ2-7; TRBD1 matches 8 bases. Germline V lookup: CDR1 MNHEY, CDR2 SVGAGI. The V segment lost 0 bases and the J segment 3 bases; nucleotides outside the gene matches: 4. The CDR3 covers 15 residues. In nucleotides, the CDR3 is TGTGCCAGCAGTTACTCGGGGACAGGAGACTACGAGCAGTACTTC. Translation gives CASSYSGTGDYEQYF.

V gene TRBV28 combines with J gene TRBJ1-3, with D unclear. The CDR3 contains 11 residues. V was trimmed by 5 bases and J by 7 bases, leaving 6 bases between them. Germline V gene sequence: CDR1 MDHEN, CDR2 SYDVKM. DNA for the CDR3: TGTGCCAGCAGTCCCGGGAACACCATATATTTT. Translation: CASSPGNTIYF.

The chain uses TRBV7-3 and TRBJ1-1; 9 bases map to TRBD1. Germline V gene sequence: CDR1 SGHTA, CDR2 FQGTGA. Trimming at V came to 5 bases and at J to 0 bases, leaving 10 bases not matched to a gene. CDR3 length: 17 residues. As DNA, the CDR3 is TGTGCCAGCAGCCCGAATCCAGGACAGGGGATGAACACTGAAGCTTTCTTT. This sequence encodes CASSPNPGQGMNTEAFF.

Comments on this clone: At the DNA level, this CDR3 is encoded by other sequences in the same sample as well. The J gene is TRBJ2-3, the V gene TRBV5-1; TRBD2 aligns across 8 bases. The ends lost 5 bases at V and 2 bases at J; junction bases unmatched: 10. The germline V gene encodes CDR1 SGHRS and CDR2 YFSETQ. The CDR3 has 16 amino acids. The CDR3 spells CASRRRSGGYTDTQYF. CDR3 coding DNA: TGCGCCAGCAGGCGACGAAGCGGGGGATACACAGATACGCAGTATTTT.

Relative to its sample, this clone is large. The V and J genes are TRBV30 and TRBJ1-1; D is undetermined. The germline V gene encodes CDR1 GTSNPN and CDR2 SVGIG (reference sequence). The CDR3 length is 13 residues. Trimming removed 4 bases from V and 0 bases from J, with 9 bases in between. The CDR3 spells CAWKDTMNTEAFF. As DNA, the CDR3 is TGTGCCTGGAAAGACACAATGAACACTGAAGCTTTCTTT.

The rearrangement uses TRBV7-9 and TRBJ2-2; maybe TRBD2 (6 bases). Deletions cut 5 bases from V and 7 bases from J, with 17 bases between. Germline V gene sequence: CDR1 SEHNR, CDR2 FQNEAQ (reference sequence). The CDR3 has 15 residues. The CDR3 sequence is CASSHGRARGGELFF. CDR3 in DNA: TGTGCCAGCAGCCACGGACGCGCGCGGGGCGGGGAGCTGTTTTTT.

This chain connects TRBV19 to TRBJ2-3, with 8 positions matching TRBD1. Trimming cost V 5 bases and J 4 bases; bases outside gene matches: 11. Germline V gene sequence: CDR1 LNHDA, CDR2 SQIVND (reference sequence). The length of the CDR3 is 16 residues. CDR3 amino acids: CASSARGRGTPDTQYF. The CDR3 coding sequence is TGTGCCAGTAGTGCCAGGGGGCGGGGCACACCAGATACGCAGTATTTT.

The chain uses TRBV15 and TRBJ1-4; D gene unclear. The V end lost 8 bases, the J end lost 4 bases, and 14 bases lay between the germline ends. The germline V gene encodes CDR1 LNHNV and CDR2 YYDKDF (reference sequence). The CDR3 spans 14 residues. The CDR3 sequence: CATRGWLGNEKLFF. DNA for the CDR3: TGTGCCACCCGAGGTTGGCTCGGTAATGAAAAACTGTTTTTT.

The V call is TRBV11-2, the J call TRBJ2-3, with D tentatively TRBD2 (6 bases). From germline, CDR1 is SGHAT and CDR2 FQNNGV. Trimming left V 3 bases short and J 0 bases short, with 10 bases between. The CDR3 consists of 15 residues. In DNA form, the CDR3 reads TGTGCCAGCAGCTTGGCGGGATCTAGCACAGATACGCAGTATTTT. It translates to CASSLAGSSTDTQYF. Full variable domain (missing parts from reference TRBV11-2 and TRBJ2-3): EAGVAQSPRYKIIEKRQSVAFWCNPISGHATLYWYQQILGQGPKLLIQFQNNGVVDDSQLPKDRFSAERLKGVDSTLKIQPAKLEDSAVYLCASSLAGSSTDTQYFGPGTRLTVL.

This chain joins TRBV24-1 and TRBJ2-4; D remains unclear. This CDR3 is 16 amino acids long. The V end lost 0 bases, the J end lost 5 bases, and 13 bases lay between the germline ends. Germline assignment: CDR1 KGHDR and CDR2 SFDVKD. CDR3 sequence (DNA): TGTGCCACCAGTGATTTGGTGCCAGACAATCAAAACATTCAGTACTTC. Protein: CATSDLVPDNQNIQYF.

This clone was observed a few times. The rearrangement links TRBV11-3 to TRBJ2-3; a possible D gene is TRBD2 (6 bases). This CDR3 has 15 residues. V lost 1 base, J lost 4 bases, and 12 bases lay in between. Germline CDR1 reads SGHNT; CDR2 reads YENEEA. CDR3 DNA: TGTGCCAGCAGCTTAGTGTCCGGGAGCCCAGATACGCAGTATTTT. This encodes CASSLVSGSPDTQYF.

J is TRBJ2-3 and V is TRBV6-1; 12 nucleotides match TRBD2. With V trimmed by 2 bases and J by 3 bases, 9 bases remained unmatched. This CDR3 is 18 amino acids long. Germline V CDR1 and CDR2: MNHNS, SASEGT. CDR3 region: CASSEYSSGRASTDTQYF. The DNA for the CDR3 is TGTGCCAGCAGTGAATACTCTAGCGGGAGGGCCTCGACAGATACGCAGTATTTT.

This rearrangement joins TRBV19 to TRBJ1-6, with 9 bases fitting TRBD1. Germline lookup yields CDR1 LNHDA and CDR2 SQIVND (reference sequence). Trimming cost V 5 bases and J 7 bases; bases outside gene matches: 3. The CDR3 runs to 14 residues. The CDR3 DNA is TGTGCCAGTAGTTCCACAGGGGGCAATTCACCCCTCCACTTT. Its protein product is CASSSTGGNSPLHF.

The CDR3 nucleotides are TGCAGCGTCCCCCTCGGAGGCAGCTTTAACACTGAAGCTTTCTTT. Translating gives CSVPLGGSFNTEAFF. This chain joins TRBV29-1 and TRBJ1-1; D unclear. From germline, CDR1 is SQVTM and CDR2 ANQGSEA. The CDR3 is made up of 15 amino acids. V was clipped by 6 bases and J by 2 bases, with 19 bases between them.

This chain links TRBV4-3 with TRBJ2-7, with 12 bases aligning to TRBD2. The CDR3 contains 18 residues. With V trimmed by 0 bases and J by 0 bases, 6 bases remained unmatched. Germline V lookup: CDR1 LGHNA, CDR2 YSLEER. CDR3 bases: TGCGCCAGCAGCCAAGAGACTAGCGGGAGCCATATCTCCTACGAGCAGTACTTC. As protein: CASSQETSGSHISYEQYF.

This clone turned up a few times. DNA for the CDR3: TGTGCCAGCAGCCCTAATTCAGGGGTCTATGGCTACACCTTC. This encodes CASSPNSGVYGYTF. The chain links TRBV7-2 to TRBJ1-2; D might be TRBD1 (6 bases). Deletions cut 5 bases from V and 4 bases from J, with 14 bases between. The germline V gene encodes CDR1 SGHTA and CDR2 FQGNSA. The CDR3 has 14 residues.

This clone was found once. This rearrangement joins TRBV11-2 to TRBJ2-1; perhaps TRBD1 as D (5 bases). This CDR3 comprises 15 residues. CDR1 SGHAT and CDR2 FQNNGV come from the germline V gene. The V end lost 0 bases, the J end lost 2 bases, and 8 bases lay between the germline ends. In nucleotides, the CDR3 is TGTGCCAGCAGCTTAGATCAGGGCGCCTACAATGAGCAGTTCTTC. It is translated as CASSLDQGAYNEQFF. Full variable domain (missing parts from reference TRBV11-2 and TRBJ2-1): EAGVAQSPRYKIIEKRQSVAFWCNPISGHATLYWYQQILGQGPKLLIQFQNNGVVDDSQLPKDRFSAERLKGVDSTLKIQPAKLEDSAVYLCASSLDQGAYNEQFFGPGTRLTVL.

J is TRBJ2-2 and V is TRBV18; D unclear. CDR1 KGHSH and CDR2 LQKENI come from the germline V gene. The CDR3 has 14 amino acids. The ends were cut back, 4 bases at V and 2 bases at J, with 8 bases in the middle. The CDR3 bases are TGTGCCAGCTCACAGACACATAACACCGGGGAGCTGTTTTTT. As protein: CASSQTHNTGELFF.